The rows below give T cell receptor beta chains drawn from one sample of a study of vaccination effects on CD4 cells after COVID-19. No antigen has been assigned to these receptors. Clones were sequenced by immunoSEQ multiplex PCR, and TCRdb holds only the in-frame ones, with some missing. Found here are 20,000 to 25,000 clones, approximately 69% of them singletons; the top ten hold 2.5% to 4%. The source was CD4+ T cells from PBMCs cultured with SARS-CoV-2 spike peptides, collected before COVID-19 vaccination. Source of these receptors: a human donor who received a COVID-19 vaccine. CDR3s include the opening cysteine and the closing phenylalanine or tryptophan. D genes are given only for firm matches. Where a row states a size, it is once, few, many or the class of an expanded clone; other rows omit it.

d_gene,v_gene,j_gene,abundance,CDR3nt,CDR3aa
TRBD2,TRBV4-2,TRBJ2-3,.,TGTGCCAGCAGCCATCGGACTAGCGGGATCACAGATACGCAGTATTTT,CASSHRTSGITDTQYF
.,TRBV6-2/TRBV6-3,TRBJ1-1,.,TGTGCCAGCAGTTACAGTCCCCTAACGGAAGCTTTCTTT,CASSYSPLTEAFF
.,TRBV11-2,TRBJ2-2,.,TGTGCCAGCAGCCTCGCCAGGGAGTACACCGGGGAGCTGTTTTTT,CASSLAREYTGELFF
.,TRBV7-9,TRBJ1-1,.,TGTGCCAGCAGCTTAGGGAGTATTAACACTGAAGCTTTCTTT,CASSLGSINTEAFF
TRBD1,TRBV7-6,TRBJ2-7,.,TGTGCCAGCAGCTCGATCAGACAGGGGGGCTCCTACGAGCAGTACTTC,CASSSIRQGGSYEQYF
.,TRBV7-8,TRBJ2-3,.,TGTGCCAGCAGCTTAGTTGGCCAAACCACAGATACGCAGTATTTT,CASSLVGQTTDTQYF
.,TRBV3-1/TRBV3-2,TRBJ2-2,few,TGTGCCAGCCGACGTGGGGGGTCCGGGGAGCTGTTTTTT,CASRRGGSGELFF
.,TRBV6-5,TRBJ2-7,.,TGTGCCAGCAGTTATTCTCGGTCCAGCTACGAGCAGTACTTC,CASSYSRSSYEQYF
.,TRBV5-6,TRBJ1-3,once,TGTGCCAGCAGCTTGTTCGTGGCCGGAAACACCATATATTTT,CASSLFVAGNTIYF
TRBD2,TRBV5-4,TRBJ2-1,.,TGTGCCAGCAGCACCCTAGCGGGGGTATACAATGAGCAGTTCTTC,CASSTLAGVYNEQFF
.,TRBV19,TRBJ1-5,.,TGTGCCAGTAGTATGGACCTCACTAACAATCAGCCCCAGCATTTT,CASSMDLTNNQPQHF
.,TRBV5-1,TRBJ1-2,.,TGCGCCAGCAGCCTCGACAGACTCTATGGCTACACCTTC,CASSLDRLYGYTF
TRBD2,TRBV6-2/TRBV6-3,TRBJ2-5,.,TGTGCCAGCAGTAAACAAACTAGCGGGGGATACCAAGAGACCCAGTACTTC,CASSKQTSGGYQETQYF
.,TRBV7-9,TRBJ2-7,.,TGTGCCAGCAGTGTAATGGGTAGGGAGCAGTACTTC,CASSVMGREQYF
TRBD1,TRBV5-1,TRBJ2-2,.,TGCGCCAGCAGCTTAACAGGGGGAGGGAACACCGGGGAGCTGTTTTTT,CASSLTGGGNTGELFF
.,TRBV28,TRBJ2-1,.,TGTGCCAGCAGTTTAACACTACGCAATGAGCAGTTCTTC,CASSLTLRNEQFF
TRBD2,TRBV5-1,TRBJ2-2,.,TGCGCCAGCAGTCCGAGGCCGGGACTAGCGAACACCGGGGAGCTGTTTTTT,CASSPRPGLANTGELFF
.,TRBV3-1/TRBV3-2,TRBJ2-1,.,TGTGCCAGCAGTTCCTACAATGAGCAGTTCTTC,CASSSYNEQFF
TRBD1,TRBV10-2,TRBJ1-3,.,TGCGCCAGCATGCAGGGGGTGGGAAACACCATATATTTT,CASMQGVGNTIYF
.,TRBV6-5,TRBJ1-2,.,TGTGCCAGCAGTTACGAGGGGCTGGGTTATGGCTACACCTTC,CASSYEGLGYGYTF
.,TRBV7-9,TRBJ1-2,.,TGTGCCAGCAGCTTGGGAACTAACTATGGCTACACCTTC,CASSLGTNYGYTF
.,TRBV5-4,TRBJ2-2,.,TGTGCCAGCAGCCCTCGGACAAACACCGGGGAGCTGTTTTTT,CASSPRTNTGELFF
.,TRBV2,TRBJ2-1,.,TGTGCCAGCAGTGCAAAGCACTACAATGAGCAGTTCTTC,CASSAKHYNEQFF
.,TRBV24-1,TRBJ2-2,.,TGTGCCACCATGTCAGGTACCGGGGAGCTGTTTTTT,CATMSGTGELFF
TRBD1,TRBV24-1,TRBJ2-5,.,TGTGCCACCAGTGATCCCCCTTCCAGGGGGTCAGAGACCCAGTACTTC,CATSDPPSRGSETQYF
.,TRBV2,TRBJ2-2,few,TGTGCCAGCAGTGAATGGGGGGTGGGTAGCGGCGGGGAGCTGTTTTTT,CASSEWGVGSGGELFF
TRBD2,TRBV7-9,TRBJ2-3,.,TGTGCCAGCAGCTCCCGGCTAGCGGAAAGCACAGATACGCAGTATTTT,CASSSRLAESTDTQYF
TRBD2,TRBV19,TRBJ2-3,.,TGTGCCAGTAGTACCCTAGCGGGGGGTAGCACAGATACGCAGTATTTT,CASSTLAGGSTDTQYF
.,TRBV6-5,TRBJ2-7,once,TGTGCCAGCAGGACCTCCTTACTATACGAGCAGTACTTC,CASRTSLLYEQYF
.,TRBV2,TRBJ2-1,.,TGTGCCAGCAGTGTGGAGAGTAACAATGAGCAGTTCTTC,CASSVESNNEQFF
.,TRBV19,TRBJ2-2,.,TGTGCCAGTAGTTCGGACACGGTGGGCACCGGGGAGCTGTTTTTT,CASSSDTVGTGELFF
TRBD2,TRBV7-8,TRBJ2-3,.,TGTGCCAGCAGCATCCCCAAGACTAGCGGGGACACAGATACGCAGTATTTT,CASSIPKTSGDTDTQYF
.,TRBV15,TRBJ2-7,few,TGTGCCACCAGCAGGGAAACTCACAGGGACTACGAGCAGTACTTC,CATSRETHRDYEQYF
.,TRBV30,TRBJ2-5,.,TGTGCCTGGAGTGTAATAGGGGCGCAGGAGACCCAGTACTTC,CAWSVIGAQETQYF
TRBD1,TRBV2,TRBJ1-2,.,TGTGCCAGCAGGGTCCAATCGGGACAGTCCTTGGGCTACACCTTC,CASRVQSGQSLGYTF
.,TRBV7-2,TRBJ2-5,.,TGTGCCAGCAGCTTGGGGGCAGGGGGGGAGACCCAGTACTTC,CASSLGAGGETQYF
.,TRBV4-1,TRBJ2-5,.,TGCGCCAGCAGCCCTGAGGACAGCCCTCGGGAGACCCAGTACTTC,CASSPEDSPRETQYF